Presented here are 20 T cell receptor beta chains from one specimen sequenced in a study of T cell changes during pregnancy in multiple sclerosis. Data came from immunoSEQ multiplex PCR; TCRdb stores just in-frame clones and leaves some out. There are around 30,000 clones in the sample; around 93% occur only once, and 0.35% to 0.5% lies in the top ten. The sequencing used CD4+ T cells from peripheral blood mononuclear cells, collected in the second trimester of pregnancy. These receptors came from a female donor with multiple sclerosis, enrolled in a pregnancy study.

This chain uses TRBV23-1 with TRBJ2-7, with 10 bases identical to TRBD1. TRBV23-1 belongs to the ORF category, with a function that is uncertain. This CDR3 region has 16 residues. The V and J ends lost 1 base and 3 bases, in that order; junction bases with no gene match: 6. The CDR3 loop reads CASSQLGTGAYYEQYF. As DNA, the CDR3 is TGCGCCAGCAGTCAATTGGGGACAGGGGCTTACTACGAGCAGTACTTC.

This chain uses TRBV4-1 with TRBJ1-4; 7 nucleotides match TRBD1. The CDR3 consists of 14 residues. V dropped 1 base and J dropped 7; count of bases not matched to a gene: 3. CDR1 is MGHRA, CDR2 YSYEKL, per germline. The chain's CDR3 is CASSQVGGGEKLFF. CDR3 DNA sequence: TGCGCCAGCAGCCAAGTAGGGGGCGGTGAAAAACTGTTTTTT.

The rearrangement joins TRBV9 to TRBJ1-5, with TRBD1 as a possible D gene (6 bases). In germline, CDR1 is SGDLS, CDR2 YYNGEE. CDR3 length: 16 amino acids. Trimming removed 4 bases at V and 5 bases at J, with 19 bases between. Here the CDR3 reads CASSLRGPIRDQPQHF. CDR3 DNA sequence: TGTGCCAGCAGCCTCAGGGGTCCGATTAGGGATCAGCCCCAGCATTTT.

The CDR3 protein is CAWISGFREAFF. Here the CDR3 DNA reads TGTGCCTGGATATCAGGGTTCAGGGAAGCTTTCTTT. The chain links TRBV30 to TRBJ1-1, with D maybe TRBD1 (5 bases). The CDR3 extends over 12 amino acids. Germline CDR1 reads GTSNPN; CDR2 reads SVGIG (reference sequence). V gave up 4 bases and J gave up 8 bases, with 14 bases separating them.

In the case of this clone: The same CDR3 can be traced to other DNA sequences in this sample. The V and J genes are TRBV2 and TRBJ2-2; 7 bases are shared with TRBD1. The CDR3 totals 16 residues. CDR1 and CDR2 (germline): SNHLY, FYNNEI. Trimming at V came to 3 bases and at J to 3 bases, leaving 7 bases not matched to a gene. Here the CDR3 reads CASSDWTGGDTGELFF. The CDR3 DNA sequence: TGTGCCAGCAGTGATTGGACAGGAGGTGACACCGGGGAGCTGTTTTTT.

The chain uses TRBV30 and TRBJ2-3; 8 bases map to TRBD1. V lost 4 bases and J lost 2; bases outside the gene matches: 5. CDR3 size: 14 residues. Germline lookup yields CDR1 GTSNPN and CDR2 SVGIG (reference sequence). This chain's CDR3 is CAWKGGQVTDTQYF. In DNA form, the CDR3 reads TGTGCCTGGAAGGGGGGACAGGTCACAGATACGCAGTATTTT.

The chain links TRBV30 to TRBJ2-7; 12 nucleotides align to TRBD1. The length of the CDR3 is 18 residues. Unmatched junction bases numbered 15, after V lost 0 bases and J lost 6 bases. CDR1 is GTSNPN and CDR2 is SVGIG in the germline V gene (reference sequence). The CDR3 here is CAWSVGGSEGQGAGEQYF. The CDR3 DNA reads TGTGCCTGGAGTGTAGGAGGGAGTGAGGGACAGGGGGCCGGCGAGCAGTACTTC.

On this clone: One end of the junction varies from germline; a read error may be responsible. The chain links TRBV19 to TRBJ1-2; TRBD1 aligns across 10 bases. The CDR3 is 13 residues long. Germline V gene data show CDR1 as LNHDA and CDR2 as SQIVND (reference sequence). CDR3 residues: CASRGTGAGGVHF. CDR3 nucleotide sequence: TGTGCCTCCAGGGGGACAGGGGCAGGTGGTGTTCACTTC.

The gene calls are TRBV5-1 and TRBJ2-7; 8 bases match TRBD1. Trimming removed 2 bases from V and 2 bases from J; junction bases left unmatched: 6. This CDR3 comprises 15 residues. CDR1 is SGHRS, CDR2 YFSETQ, per germline. The CDR3 is CASSLDRGQPYEQYF. Written as DNA, the CDR3 is TGCGCCAGCAGCTTAGACAGGGGACAACCCTACGAGCAGTACTTC.

The chain links TRBV11-2 to TRBJ2-5; D possibly corresponds to TRBD1 (5 bases). This CDR3 is built from 15 residues. Germline assignment: CDR1 SGHAT and CDR2 FQNNGV. Trimming took off 0 bases at V and 5 bases at J, with 13 bases between the two ends. The CDR3 protein is CASSLDPDSLETQYF. CDR3 coding DNA: TGTGCCAGCAGCTTAGATCCCGACAGTCTGGAGACCCAGTACTTC. Full variable domain (rest looked up from reference TRBV11-2 and TRBJ2-5): EAGVAQSPRYKIIEKRQSVAFWCNPISGHATLYWYQQILGQGPKLLIQFQNNGVVDDSQLPKDRFSAERLKGVDSTLKIQPAKLEDSAVYLCASSLDPDSLETQYFGPGTRLLVL.

CDR3 nucleotides: TGTGCCAGCAGCTCCCTGGCAGGGCTCCCCCGCTATGGCTACACCTTC. Its translation: CASSSLAGLPRYGYTF. The genes are TRBV7-6 and TRBJ1-2; TRBD1 might be the D (5 bases). V was pared by 4 bases and J by 4 bases, with 19 bases between. The CDR3 is made up of 16 amino acids. Germline-derived CDR1 and CDR2 are SGHVS and FNYEAQ.

This clone appeared a single time. The V call is TRBV12-5, the J call TRBJ2-5; D might be TRBD2 (5 bases). This CDR3 contains 16 residues. Germline-derived CDR1 and CDR2 are LGHNT and FRNRAP. V lost 0 bases, J lost 1 base, and 12 bases lay in between. In DNA, the CDR3 is TGTGCTAGTGGTTTGGTACTCGGGGTAGGCCAAGAGACCCAGTACTTC. Protein product: CASGLVLGVGQETQYF.

The rearrangement joins TRBV28 to TRBJ1-2; D uncertain. Germline V gene lookup returns CDR1 MDHEN and CDR2 SYDVKM. The CDR3 is 11 amino acids. Trimming cost V 4 bases and J 8 bases, with 8 bases left between them. The CDR3 coding sequence is TGTGCCAGCAGTTCCGATGAGGGCTACACCTTC. Its translation: CASSSDEGYTF.

This clone was observed a single time. This rearrangement joins TRBV5-1 to TRBJ2-7, with 8 bases that match TRBD1. Trimming cost V 6 bases and J 7 bases; bases outside gene matches: 6. Germline CDR1 and CDR2: SGHRS and YFSETQ. This CDR3 is built from 12 residues. CDR3 residues: CASNPGGGEQYF. The CDR3 DNA reads as TGCGCCAGCAACCCAGGGGGCGGGGAGCAGTACTTC.

V usage is TRBV5-1 and J usage is TRBJ2-5, with 8 bases matching TRBD1. CDR3 length: 15 residues. Germline lookup yields CDR1 SGHRS and CDR2 YFSETQ. V trimming: 0 bases; J trimming: 0 bases; junction bases outside the gene matches: 1. The CDR3 sequence is CASSLGDRYQETQYF. The CDR3 DNA reads as TGCGCCAGCAGCTTGGGGGACAGGTACCAAGAGACCCAGTACTTC. Complete variable domain (other parts from reference TRBV5-1 and TRBJ2-5): KAGVTQTPRYLIKTRGQQVTLSCSPISGHRSVSWYQQTPGQGLQFLFEYFSETQRNKGNFPGRFSGRQFSNSRSEMNVSTLELGDSALYLCASSLGDRYQETQYFGPGTRLLVL.

The chain recombines TRBV7-2 with TRBJ1-1; 9 bases fit TRBD1. Trimming at V came to 5 bases and at J to 1 base, leaving 11 bases not matched to a gene. Germline V gene lookup returns CDR1 SGHTA and CDR2 FQGNSA. The CDR3 totals 17 residues. Written as DNA, the CDR3 is TGTGCCAGCAGCGCCCGAAACAGGGGGCTAGGGAACACTGAAGCTTTCTTT. Translated: CASSARNRGLGNTEAFF.

This clone was counted once. J is TRBJ1-5 and V is TRBV6-5; a weak D match, TRBD1 (6 bases). Germline loops: CDR1 MNHEY, CDR2 SVGAGI. V lost 9 bases, J lost 4 bases, and 19 bases lay in between. The CDR3 consists of 15 residues. The CDR3 protein is CASSPDRRINQPQHF. As DNA, the CDR3 is TGTGCCAGTTCTCCCGACAGGCGCATTAATCAGCCCCAGCATTTT.

The chain combines TRBV28 with TRBJ2-1, with TRBD2 identical over 11 bases. CDR3 length equals 16 residues. Trimming cost V 5 bases and J 8 bases; bases outside gene matches: 11. CDR1 MDHEN and CDR2 SYDVKM come from the germline V gene. The CDR3 is CASSLTSGRLLDEQFF. CDR3 in DNA: TGTGCCAGCAGTCTAACTAGCGGGAGACTCTTGGATGAGCAGTTCTTC.

This chain joins TRBV5-6 and TRBJ2-1; 15 nucleotides match TRBD2. J lost 1 base, V lost 0 bases, and 5 bases had no gene match. The CDR3 is 19 residues long. Germline values: CDR1 SGHDT, CDR2 YYEEEE. CDR3 protein: CASSLVGLAGGWSYNEQFF. DNA for the CDR3: TGTGCCAGCAGCTTGGTGGGACTAGCGGGAGGATGGTCCTACAATGAGCAGTTCTTC.

This clone was seen only once. The V gene is TRBV7-9, the J gene TRBJ2-3; no firm D call. The V and J ends lost 3 bases and 7 bases respectively, with 8 bases between them. The V gene's germline CDR1 is SEHNR and CDR2 FQNEAQ (reference sequence). CDR3 length: 12 amino acids. CDR3 residues: CASSLSGNTQYF. In DNA form, the CDR3 reads TGTGCCAGCAGCTTGTCAGGAAATACGCAGTATTTT.